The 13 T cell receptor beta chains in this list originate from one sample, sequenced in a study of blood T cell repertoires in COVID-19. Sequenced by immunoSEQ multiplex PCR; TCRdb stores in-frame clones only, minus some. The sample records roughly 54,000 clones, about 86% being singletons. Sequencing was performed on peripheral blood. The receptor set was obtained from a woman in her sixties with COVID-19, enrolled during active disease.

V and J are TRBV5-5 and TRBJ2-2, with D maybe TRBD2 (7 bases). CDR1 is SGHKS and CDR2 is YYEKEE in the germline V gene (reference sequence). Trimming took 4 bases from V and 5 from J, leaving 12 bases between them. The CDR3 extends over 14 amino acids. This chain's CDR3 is CASSGGGRTGELFF. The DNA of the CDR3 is TGTGCCAGCAGCGGGGGGGGGCGGACCGGGGAGCTGTTTTTT.

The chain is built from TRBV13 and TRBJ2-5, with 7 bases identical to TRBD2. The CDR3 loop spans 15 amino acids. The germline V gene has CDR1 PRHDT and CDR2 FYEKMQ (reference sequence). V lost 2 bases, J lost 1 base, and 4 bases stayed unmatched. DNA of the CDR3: TGTGCCAGCAGCTTAAATCGGGAGGTCCAAGAGACCCAGTACTTC. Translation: CASSLNREVQETQYF. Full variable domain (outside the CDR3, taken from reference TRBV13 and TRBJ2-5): AAGVIQSPRHLIKEKRETATLKCYPIPRHDTVYWYQQGPGQDPQFLISFYEKMQSDKGSIPDRFSAQQFSDYHSELNMSSLELGDSALYFCASSLNREVQETQYFGPGTRLLVL.

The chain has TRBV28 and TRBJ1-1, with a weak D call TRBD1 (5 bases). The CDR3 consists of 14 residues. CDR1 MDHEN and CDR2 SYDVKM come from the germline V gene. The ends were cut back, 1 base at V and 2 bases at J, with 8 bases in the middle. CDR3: CASSLYRLNTEAFF. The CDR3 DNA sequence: TGTGCCAGCAGTTTATACAGGCTAAACACTGAAGCTTTCTTT.

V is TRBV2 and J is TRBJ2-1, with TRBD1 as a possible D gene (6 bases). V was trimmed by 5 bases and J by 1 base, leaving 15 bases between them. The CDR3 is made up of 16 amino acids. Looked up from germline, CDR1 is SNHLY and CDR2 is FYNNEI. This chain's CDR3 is CASSNPGHPSYNEQFF. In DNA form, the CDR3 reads TGTGCCAGCAGTAACCCGGGACACCCGTCCTACAATGAGCAGTTCTTC.

The CDR3 loop reads CASSRRTSGKETQYF. DNA for the CDR3: TGTGCCAGCAGCCGACGGACTAGCGGAAAAGAGACCCAGTACTTC. The chain combines TRBV14 with TRBJ2-5; 10 nucleotides match TRBD2. The CDR3 runs 15 residues. V lost 4 bases to trimming and J lost 3 bases; unmatched junction nucleotides: 5. Germline CDR1 and CDR2: SGHDN and FVKESK.

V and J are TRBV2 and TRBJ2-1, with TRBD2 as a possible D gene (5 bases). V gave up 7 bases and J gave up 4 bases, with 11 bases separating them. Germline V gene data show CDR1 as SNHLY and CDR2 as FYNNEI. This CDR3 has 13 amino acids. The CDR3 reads CASKGVLYNEQFF. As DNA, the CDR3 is TGTGCCAGCAAGGGAGTACTTTACAATGAGCAGTTCTTC.

The CDR3 nucleotides are TGTGCTAGTGGTTTGGTACTCGACGGGAGGGCCAAAATAGAAGAGACCCAGTACTTC. This sequence encodes CASGLVLDGRAKIEETQYF. This chain connects TRBV12-5 to TRBJ2-5; 8 bases align to TRBD2. The junction had 15 bases not matched to a gene; V was cut back by 0 bases and J by 3 bases. Germline CDR1 reads LGHNT; CDR2 reads FRNRAP. This CDR3 has 19 residues. The complete variable domain, with remaining parts taken from reference TRBV12-5 and TRBJ2-5, reads DARVTQTPRHKVTEMGQEVTMRCQPILGHNTVFWYRQTMMQGLELLAYFRNRAPLDDSGMPKDRFSAEMPDATLATLKIQPSEPRDSAVYFCASGLVLDGRAKIEETQYFGPGTRLLVL.

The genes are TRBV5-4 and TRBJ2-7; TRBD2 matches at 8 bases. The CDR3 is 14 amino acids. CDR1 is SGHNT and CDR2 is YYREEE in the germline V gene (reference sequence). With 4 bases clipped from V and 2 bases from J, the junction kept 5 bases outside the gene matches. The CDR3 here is CASSVAGPTYEQYF. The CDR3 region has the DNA TGTGCCAGCAGCGTAGCGGGGCCGACCTACGAGCAGTACTTC. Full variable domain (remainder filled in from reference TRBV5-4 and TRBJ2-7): ETGVTQSPTHLIKTRGQQVTLRCSSQSGHNTVSWYQQALGQGPQFIFQYYREEENGRGNFPPRFSGLQFPNYSSELNVNALELDDSALYLCASSVAGPTYEQYFGPGTRLTVT.

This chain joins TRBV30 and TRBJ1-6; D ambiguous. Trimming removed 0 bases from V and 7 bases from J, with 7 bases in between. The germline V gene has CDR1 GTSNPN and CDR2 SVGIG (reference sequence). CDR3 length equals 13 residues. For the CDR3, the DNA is TGTGCCTGGAGTGTTCAGGAAAATTCACCCCTCCACTTT. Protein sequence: CAWSVQENSPLHF.

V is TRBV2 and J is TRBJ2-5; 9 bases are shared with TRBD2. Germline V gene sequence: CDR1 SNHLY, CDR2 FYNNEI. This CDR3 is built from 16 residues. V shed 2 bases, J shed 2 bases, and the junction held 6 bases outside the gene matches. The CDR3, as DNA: TGTGCCAGCAGTGAATCATGGCTAGCGGGACAAGAGACCCAGTACTTC. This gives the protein CASSESWLAGQETQYF.

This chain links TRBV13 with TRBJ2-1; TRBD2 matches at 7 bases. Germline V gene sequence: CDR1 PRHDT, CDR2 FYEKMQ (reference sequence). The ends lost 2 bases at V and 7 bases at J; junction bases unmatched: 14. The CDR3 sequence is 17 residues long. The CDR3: CASSLPGRWGGSNEQFF. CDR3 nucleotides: TGTGCCAGCAGCTTACCAGGGAGGTGGGGGGGTTCGAATGAGCAGTTCTTC.

Written as DNA, the CDR3 is TGTGCCAGTAGTGGCAGGGTCCATTCCTACAATGAGCAGTTCTTC. It is translated as CASSGRVHSYNEQFF. The chain uses TRBV19 and TRBJ2-1, with D possibly TRBD1 on 5 matching bases. The germline gives CDR1 LNHDA, CDR2 SQIVND (reference sequence). The CDR3 length is 15 residues. The V and J ends lost 5 bases and 1 base respectively, with 12 bases between them.

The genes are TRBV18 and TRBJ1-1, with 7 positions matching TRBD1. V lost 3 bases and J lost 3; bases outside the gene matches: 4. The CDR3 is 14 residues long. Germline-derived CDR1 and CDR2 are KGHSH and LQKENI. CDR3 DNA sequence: TGTGCCAGCTCACCTTGGCAGGGGGACACTGAAGCTTTCTTT. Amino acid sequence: CASSPWQGDTEAFF.